These 18 T cell receptor beta chains share one sample of origin, sequenced in a study of cytomegalovirus exposure and HLA in healthy donors. The data were produced by immunoSEQ multiplex PCR, yet TCRdb's version contains in-frame clones alone and is incomplete. The table lists about 110,000 clones, nearly 97% of them singletons, with roughly 0.7% in the top ten. Sequencing used PBMCs. The receptors derive from a young woman in good health and CMV-seronegative.

This rearrangement joins TRBV15 to TRBJ1-1; 9 bases map to TRBD1. CDR3 length equals 15 residues. V shed 2 bases, J shed 5 bases, and the junction held 6 bases outside the gene matches. Germline CDR1 is LNHNV and CDR2 is YYDKDF (reference sequence). This chain's CDR3 is CATSRPDRGRTEAFF. CDR3 nucleotide sequence: TGTGCCACCAGCAGACCTGACAGGGGGAGGACTGAAGCTTTCTTT.

The rearrangement links TRBV5-6 to TRBJ1-2, with a tentative D call TRBD1 (6 bases). Germline V gives CDR1 SGHDT, CDR2 YYEEEE. Trimming took 3 bases from V and 6 from J, leaving 18 bases between them. The length of the CDR3 is 15 residues. CDR3 DNA sequence: TGTGCCAGCAGCTCCACCGGGGGGGCCATCGATGGCTACACCTTC. Translating it yields CASSSTGGAIDGYTF. Full variable domain (outside the CDR3, taken from reference TRBV5-6 and TRBJ1-2): DAGVTQSPTHLIKTRGQQVTLRCSPKSGHDTVSWYQQALGQGPQFIFQYYEEEERQRGNFPDRFSGHQFPNYSSELNVNALLLGDSALYLCASSSTGGAIDGYTFGSGTRLTVV.

The chain combines TRBV5-1 with TRBJ1-2; D is perhaps TRBD1 (6 bases). Trimming removed 0 bases at V and 6 bases at J, with 15 bases between. Germline CDR1 and CDR2: SGHRS and YFSETQ. CDR3 length equals 15 residues. CDR3 protein: CASSLDRVPTDGYTF. CDR3 DNA sequence: TGCGCCAGCAGCTTGGACAGGGTGCCAACGGATGGCTACACCTTC.

J is TRBJ1-2 and V is TRBV7-2; D is undetermined. The V and J ends lost 4 bases and 6 bases respectively, with 27 bases between them. This CDR3 spans 18 amino acids. CDR1 and CDR2 from the germline V gene are SGHTA and FQGNSA. The CDR3 region is CASSSPWAGTRQMDGYTF. The DNA for the CDR3 is TGTGCCAGCAGCTCTCCGTGGGCAGGAACCCGTCAAATGGATGGCTACACCTTC.

This clone has a handful of counts. This chain connects TRBV6-1 to TRBJ1-3; TRBD1 agrees at 8 bases. V trimming: 6 bases; J trimming: 1 base; junction bases outside the gene matches: 2. The germline gives CDR1 MNHNS, CDR2 SASEGT. The CDR3 extends over 14 amino acids. Here the CDR3 reads CASRDRVSGNTIYF. The CDR3 nucleotides read TGTGCCAGCAGGGACAGGGTTTCTGGAAACACCATATATTTT.

The V gene is TRBV6-6, the J gene TRBJ1-1; TRBD1 might be the D (6 bases). The CDR3 loop spans 15 amino acids. Trimming removed 8 bases from V and 0 bases from J, with 16 bases in between. Germline CDR1 MNHNY, CDR2 SVGAGI (reference sequence). CDR3 in amino acids: CASEDSDLMNTEAFF. In nucleotides, the CDR3 is TGTGCCAGCGAGGACAGTGACCTTATGAACACTGAAGCTTTCTTT.

V is TRBV15 and J is TRBJ1-2; TRBD1 might be the D (5 bases). This CDR3 is 16 amino acids long. The V gene lost 0 bases and the J gene lost 0 bases, with 11 bases spanning the gap. Germline V gene data show CDR1 as LNHNV and CDR2 as YYDKDF (reference sequence). CDR3 amino acids: CATSRDRVEANYGYTF. CDR3 sequence (DNA): TGTGCCACCAGCAGAGACAGGGTCGAGGCTAACTATGGCTACACCTTC.

This chain joins TRBV4-3 and TRBJ2-3, with 10 bases lining up with TRBD2. J gave up 6 bases and V 0 bases, and 12 bases lay outside the gene matches. The CDR3 length is 18 residues. Germline loops: CDR1 LGHNA, CDR2 YSLEER. For the CDR3, the DNA is TGCGCCAGCAGCCAAGATAGGGCTAGCGGGGGCCGCGGGGATACGCAGTATTTT. Amino acids: CASSQDRASGGRGDTQYF.

V usage is TRBV28 and J usage is TRBJ1-2; D gene ambiguous. CDR3 size: 13 residues. V gave up 3 bases and J gave up 4 bases, with 9 bases separating them. CDR1 is MDHEN, CDR2 SYDVKM, per germline. The CDR3 reads CASSFFGFYGYTF. DNA for the CDR3: TGTGCCAGCAGTTTTTTCGGGTTCTATGGCTACACCTTC.

The V gene is TRBV7-9, the J gene TRBJ1-2, with 9 bases that match TRBD1. V shed 5 bases, J shed 6 bases, and the junction held 10 bases outside the gene matches. In germline, CDR1 is SEHNR, CDR2 FQNEAQ (reference sequence). The length of the CDR3 is 15 residues. CDR3 loop: CASSNQDRGEHGYTF. The DNA of the CDR3 is TGTGCCAGCAGCAACCAGGACAGGGGAGAACATGGCTACACCTTC.

This chain connects TRBV2 to TRBJ1-6; 10 bases are shared with TRBD1. J lost 8 bases, V lost 3 bases, and 4 bases had no gene match. The CDR3 has 15 residues. The germline CDR1 and CDR2 sequences are SNHLY and FYNNEI. The CDR3 region is CASSEWDRGDSPLHF. CDR3 nucleotide sequence: TGTGCCAGCAGTGAGTGGGACAGGGGTGATTCACCCCTCCACTTT.

The J gene is TRBJ2-3, the V gene TRBV15; possible D gene TRBD2, 5 bases. CDR3 length equals 17 residues. Between the trimmed V and J ends, which lost 0 bases and 2 bases, there was a span of 15 bases. Germline-derived CDR1 and CDR2 are LNHNV and YYDKDF (reference sequence). The CDR3 sequence: CATSRDGSGGFTDTQYF. The CDR3 nucleotides read TGTGCCACCAGCAGAGATGGAAGCGGCGGGTTCACAGATACGCAGTATTTT. Together with reference TRBV15 and TRBJ2-3, the CDR3 gives the full variable domain: DAMVIQNPRYQVTQFGKPVTLSCSQTLNHNVMYWYQQKSSQAPKLLFHYYDKDFNNEADTPDNFQSRRPNTSFCFLDIRSPGLGDTAMYLCATSRDGSGGFTDTQYFGPGTRLTVL.

Concerning this clone: Distinct nucleotide sequences in the sample also encode this CDR3. The gene calls are TRBV10-3 and TRBJ2-5, with 9 bases lining up with TRBD1. The length of the CDR3 is 14 residues. Germline CDR1 reads ENHRY; CDR2 reads SYGVKD. With 4 bases clipped from V and 5 bases from J, the junction kept 5 bases outside the gene matches. The CDR3 DNA is TGTGCCATCAGTGCAACAGGGGGCAGGGAGACCCAGTACTTC. Translating gives CAISATGGRETQYF.

This chain connects TRBV15 to TRBJ1-1, with 7 bases lining up with TRBD1. Germline trimming cut 4 bases from V and 1 base from J; bases unmatched to any gene: 9. This CDR3 contains 16 residues. The germline V gene has CDR1 LNHNV and CDR2 YYDKDF (reference sequence). This CDR3 reads CATSNRGTVSNTEAFF. In DNA, the CDR3 is TGTGCCACCAGCAACCGAGGGACAGTTTCGAACACTGAAGCTTTCTTT.

This sequence joins TRBV28 and TRBJ1-4; weak D call: TRBD1 (5 bases). CDR3 length: 17 amino acids. CDR1 MDHEN and CDR2 SYDVKM come from the germline V gene. Trimming left V 3 bases short and J 6 bases short, with 20 bases between. The CDR3 is CASSFQGAIPMDEKLFF. In DNA form, the CDR3 reads TGTGCCAGCAGTTTCCAAGGGGCCATCCCTATGGATGAAAAACTGTTTTTT.

The chain links TRBV5-4 to TRBJ2-7, with a possible D match to TRBD2 (6 bases). Trimming shortened V by 3 bases and J by 3 bases, and 7 bases separated the two germline ends. The germline V gene has CDR1 SGHNT and CDR2 YYREEE (reference sequence). CDR3 size: 12 residues. The CDR3 loop reads CASSSGGYEQYF. The CDR3 DNA follows: TGTGCCAGCAGCTCCGGGGGCTACGAGCAGTACTTC.

This chain uses TRBV11-2 with TRBJ2-4; no reliable D call. V lost 5 bases to trimming and J lost 9 bases, with 17 bases between them. The length of the CDR3 is 14 residues. Per germline, CDR1 SGHAT and CDR2 FQNNGV. CDR3 sequence (DNA): TGTGCCAGCAGCCCAACACCTTTATCCCCCATTCAGTACTTC. Encoded protein: CASSPTPLSPIQYF.

The rearrangement links TRBV7-6 to TRBJ2-7; 11 bases align to TRBD2. The CDR3 extends over 17 amino acids. Germline values: CDR1 SGHVS, CDR2 FNYEAQ. The V gene end was trimmed by 4 bases and the J gene end by 2 bases; junction bases not matched to a gene: 10. The CDR3 region is CASSSGSGGAAAYEQYF. The CDR3 DNA follows: TGTGCCAGCAGCTCGGGTAGCGGGGGGGCGGCAGCCTACGAGCAGTACTTC.